The rows below give T cell receptor beta chains drawn from one sample of a study of cytomegalovirus exposure and HLA in healthy donors. Produced via immunoSEQ multiplex PCR; TCRdb's table is partial and in-frame only. The data show more than 100,000 clones, roughly 90% seen once. Sequenced input: PBMCs. The receptor set was obtained from a woman between 18 and 29 years old in good health and CMV-seropositive. Each CDR3 is given with its conserved first and last residue. A D gene is named only where the DNA matches it firmly. Expanded clones get a size class; other rows say once, few or many, or leave the size out.

clone size	D gene	J gene	V gene	CDR3 DNA	CDR3 protein
.	TRBD1	TRBJ2-7	TRBV7-9	TGTGCCAGCAGCTCGGGACAGGGGGCTTACTACGAGCAGTACTTC	CASSSGQGAYYEQYF
.	TRBD2	TRBJ2-5	TRBV5-4	TGTGCCAGCAGCCCCATAGCGGGGCGGGGGGAGACCCAGTACTTC	CASSPIAGRGETQYF
.	.	TRBJ2-7	TRBV6-5	TGTGCCAGCAGTTACCGTGAGCCTAACCTTAACTACGAGCAGTACTTC	CASSYREPNLNYEQYF
.	.	TRBJ1-1	TRBV19	TGTGCCAGTAGGCCCTCCTCGGGGGGTTATGTAGGTGAAGCTTTCTTT	CASRPSSGGYVGEAFF
.	TRBD2	TRBJ2-3	TRBV13	TGTGCCAGCAGCTTAGCCCTAGCGGGGGAGTATAGCACAGATACGCAGTATTTT	CASSLALAGEYSTDTQYF
.	.	TRBJ2-1	TRBV19	TGTGCCAGTAGTATGGAGCCATTACCAACCTACAATGAGCAGTTCTTC	CASSMEPLPTYNEQFF
.	.	TRBJ1-1	TRBV7-3	TGTGCCAGCAGTTTGGACACGAACACTGAAGCTTTCTTT	CASSLDTNTEAFF
.	TRBD1	TRBJ1-5	TRBV7-2	TGTGCCAGCAGCTTATCAACAGGGGATCAGCCCCAGCATTTT	CASSLSTGDQPQHF
.	.	TRBJ2-5	TRBV6-5	TGTGCCAGCAGTTACAGGGGAGAGACCCAGTACTTC	CASSYRGETQYF
.	.	TRBJ1-3	TRBV4-1	TGCGCCAGCAGCCTGCGGGACGGGGAAGGAAACACCATATATTTT	CASSLRDGEGNTIYF
.	TRBD2	TRBJ2-1	TRBV7-2	TGTGCCAGCAGCCCACCCCCCTGGGGACTAGCGGACAATGAGCAGTTCTTC	CASSPPPWGLADNEQFF
.	TRBD1	TRBJ2-6	TRBV6-1	TGTGCCAGCAGTGAAAAGACAGGGACTGGGGCCAACGTCCTGACTTTC	CASSEKTGTGANVLTF
once	.	TRBJ2-1	TRBV27	TGTGCCAGCAGTTTAAAGAGCCCGTCCTACAATGAGCAGTTCTTC	CASSLKSPSYNEQFF
.	.	TRBJ1-3	TRBV19	.	CASTSDRAGNTIYF
.	TRBD1	TRBJ1-1	TRBV4-2	TGTGCCAGCAGCCAAGACCCAGGGGGCAGTTTGAGAGACACTGAAGCTTTCTTT	CASSQDPGGSLRDTEAFF
.	TRBD2	TRBJ2-7	TRBV27	TGTGCCAGCAGTAACAACCTTGGGACTAGCGTGAGCGAGCAGTACTTC	CASSNNLGTSVSEQYF